These T cell receptor beta chains were read from a single sample in a study of T cell responses to AZD1222 COVID-19 vaccine. Profiling relied on immunoSEQ multiplex PCR, and the TCRdb table lists in-frame clones only, not all of them. This sample has roughly 150,000 clones; about 91% occur once, and the top ten carry around 2.1%. The sample consisted of peripheral blood, taken on day 0 of AZD1222 vaccination. The receptor set was obtained from an adult in good health. The CDR3 runs from the conserved cysteine through the conserved F or W. Fields, in order: CDR3 length, J gene, D gene, V gene, clone size, CDR3 protein, CDR3 DNA. The D gene is left open where the match is weak. Clone size is shown for a subset of rows, as once, few, many or a class of expanded clone.

15,TRBJ1-6,NA,TRBV2,NA,CASSRDGGYNSPLHF,TGTGCCAGCAGCAGGGACGGCGGGTATAATTCACCCCTCCACTTT
18,TRBJ1-3,NA,TRBV5-1,NA,CASSFRSTENSAGNTIYF,TGCGCCAGCAGCTTTCGGTCGACCGAAAACTCTGCTGGAAACACCATATATTTT
16,TRBJ1-3,NA,TRBV7-2,once,CASSLGRPGAGNTIYF,TGTGCCAGCAGCCTCGGCCGTCCGGGGGCCGGAAACACCATATATTTT
13,TRBJ2-2,NA,TRBV24-1,NA,CATSRETTGELFF,TGTGCCACCAGTCGGGAAACCACCGGGGAGCTGTTTTTT
12,TRBJ1-1,NA,TRBV6-5,NA,CASKNGNTEAFF,TGTGCCAGCAAAAACGGGAACACTGAAGCTTTCTTT
8,TRBJ1-2,NA,TRBV10-1,NA,CASRGHTF,TGCGCCAGCAGGGGCCACACCTTC
18,TRBJ1-5,NA,TRBV28,NA,CASSPRLPGAGDNQPQHF,TGTGCCAGCAGTCCCCGCCTTCCAGGGGCTGGTGACAATCAGCCCCAGCATTTT
14,TRBJ1-1,NA,TRBV11-3,NA,CASSLEGLNTEAFF,TGTGCCAGCAGCTTAGAAGGGTTGAACACTGAAGCTTTCTTT
13,TRBJ2-7,NA,TRBV27,NA,CASSRTGVYEQYF,TGTGCCAGCAGTAGAACGGGGGTCTACGAGCAGTACTTC
12,TRBJ1-1,NA,TRBV18,NA,CASSRRTSEAFF,TGTGCCAGCTCACGACGGACGAGTGAAGCTTTCTTT
14,TRBJ1-1,NA,TRBV6-5,NA,CASRVQMMGTEAFF,TGTGCCAGCAGAGTACAGATGATGGGCACTGAAGCTTTCTTT
16,TRBJ1-5,NA,TRBV19,NA,CASSIVRGNGNQPQHF,TGTGCCAGTAGTATAGTTAGGGGTAATGGCAATCAGCCCCAGCATTTT
15,TRBJ2-7,TRBD1,TRBV19,NA,CASMDAGQGAYEQYF,TGTGCCAGTATGGACGCCGGACAGGGGGCCTACGAGCAGTACTTC
15,TRBJ1-1,NA,TRBV11-3,NA,CASSLGGSMNTEAFF,TGTGCCAGCAGCTTAGGTGGCAGCATGAACACTGAAGCTTTCTTT
16,TRBJ2-7,TRBD2,TRBV19,NA,CASSPRTSGSQYEQYF,TGTGCCAGTAGTCCCCGGACTAGCGGGAGTCAGTACGAGCAGTACTTC
13,TRBJ1-5,TRBD1,TRBV19,NA,CASSTTGVQPQHF,TGTGCCAGTAGTACGACAGGGGTGCAGCCCCAGCATTTT
14,TRBJ2-7,TRBD2,TRBV5-1,NA,CASSVTSGRNEQYF,TGCGCCAGCAGCGTGACTAGCGGGAGAAACGAGCAGTACTTC
15,TRBJ1-6,NA,TRBV12-5,NA,CASGLTPGLANPLHF,TGTGCTAGTGGTTTGACTCCCGGGCTCGCGAACCCCCTCCACTTT
12,TRBJ2-1,TRBD2,TRBV7-8,NA,CASSQAGGAQFF,TGTGCCAGCAGCCAAGCGGGAGGCGCACAGTTCTTC
16,TRBJ2-1,TRBD1,TRBV9,few,CASSVLGTGGRNEQFF,TGTGCCAGCAGCGTACTGGGGACAGGGGGGCGAAATGAGCAGTTCTTC
14,TRBJ2-3,NA,TRBV27,NA,CASSLSPWADTQYF,TGTGCCAGCAGTTTAAGTCCCTGGGCAGATACGCAGTATTTT
14,TRBJ1-1,TRBD1,TRBV5-5,NA,CASSAQGWNTEAFF,TGTGCCAGCAGTGCACAGGGGTGGAACACTGAAGCTTTCTTT
15,TRBJ1-1,NA,TRBV6-5,NA,CASSPGGSGFTEAFF,TGTGCCAGCAGCCCAGGTGGGTCAGGGTTCACTGAAGCTTTCTTT
14,TRBJ2-6,NA,TRBV9,NA,CASALTSGANVLTF,TGTGCCAGCGCCCTTACTTCTGGGGCCAACGTCCTGACTTTC
16,TRBJ1-5,NA,TRBV3-1/TRBV3-2,NA,CASSQDWGPGNQPQHF,TGTGCCAGCAGCCAAGATTGGGGGCCCGGCAATCAGCCCCAGCATTTT
16,TRBJ1-5,TRBD1,TRBV19,once,CASSIEATGRNQPQHF,TGTGCCAGTAGTATAGAGGCGACAGGGCGGAATCAGCCCCAGCATTTT
13,TRBJ1-1,NA,TRBV11-1,NA,CSTRGTRNTEAFF,TGTTCCACCCGGGGGACAAGGAACACTGAAGCTTTCTTT
12,TRBJ2-7,NA,TRBV4-3,NA,CAQSFLQYEQYF,TGCGCCCAAAGCTTTTTGCAGTACGAGCAGTACTTC
14,TRBJ2-3,NA,TRBV5-6,NA,CASRGRGYTDTQYF,TGTGCCAGCAGGGGGCGTGGGTACACAGATACGCAGTATTTT
16,TRBJ2-2,TRBD2,TRBV11-2,NA,CASSRTSGTNTGELFF,TGTGCCAGCAGCAGAACTAGCGGGACGAACACCGGGGAGCTGTTTTTT
14,TRBJ2-3,NA,TRBV7-2,once,CASSLQGLADTQYF,TGTGCCAGCAGCTTACAGGGCCTGGCAGATACGCAGTATTTT
16,TRBJ2-5,TRBD2,TRBV3-1/TRBV3-2,few,CASSPGTSGGGETQYF,TGTGCCAGCAGCCCGGGGACTAGCGGCGGAGGGGAGACCCAGTACTTC
12,TRBJ2-7,NA,TRBV6-2/TRBV6-3,NA,CASSPGSYEQYF,TGTGCCAGCAGTCCAGGTTCCTACGAGCAGTACTTC
16,TRBJ1-4,NA,TRBV30,NA,CAWSPSRVSTNEKLFF,TGTGCCTGGAGCCCGAGCCGTGTGTCGACTAATGAAAAACTGTTTTTT
15,TRBJ2-1,TRBD2,TRBV9,NA,CASHPYSGTTNEQFF,TGTGCCAGCCACCCCTACTCCGGGACTACTAATGAGCAGTTCTTC
14,TRBJ2-7,NA,TRBV11-2,NA,CASSLGGVGDEQYF,TGTGCCAGCAGCTTAGGGGGCGTGGGGGACGAGCAGTACTTC
12,TRBJ2-7,NA,TRBV6-5,NA,CASSSADYEQYF,TGTGCCAGCAGCAGCGCAGATTACGAGCAGTACTTC
15,TRBJ1-2,NA,TRBV5-6,NA,CASSLTAGASYGYTF,TGTGCCAGCAGCTTGACGGCAGGGGCTAGCTATGGCTACACCTTC
16,TRBJ2-2,TRBD1,TRBV24-1,NA,CATSAVLYRGPGELFF,TGTGCCACCAGTGCCGTACTGTACAGGGGACCCGGGGAGCTGTTTTTT
14,TRBJ2-7,NA,TRBV29-1,once,CSVEDTGRGFEQYF,TGCAGCGTTGAAGATACAGGGCGGGGGTTCGAGCAGTACTTC
17,TRBJ2-6,TRBD2,TRBV7-2,NA,CASSLQAGGVGANVLTF,TGTGCCAGCAGCTTACAAGCGGGAGGGGTTGGGGCCAACGTCCTGACTTTC
15,TRBJ1-2,NA,TRBV27,NA,CASSFGPRINYGYTF,TGTGCCAGCAGTTTTGGGCCCAGGATTAACTATGGCTACACCTTC
14,TRBJ1-2,TRBD1,TRBV7-2,NA,CASSSQGGNYGYTF,TGTGCCAGCAGCTCGCAGGGGGGGAACTATGGCTACACCTTC
14,TRBJ1-6,TRBD1,TRBV9,once,CASSARQGTSPLHF,TGTGCCAGCAGCGCCCGACAGGGAACGTCACCCCTCCACTTT
15,TRBJ1-3,NA,TRBV18,NA,CASSPFQGSGNTIYF,TGTGCCAGCTCACCGTTTCAGGGATCAGGAAACACCATATATTTT
12,TRBJ1-1,NA,TRBV14,NA,CASSQGGTEAFF,TGTGCCAGCAGCCAAGGAGGCACTGAAGCTTTCTTT
15,TRBJ2-5,NA,TRBV9,NA,CASSVEAGGGETQYF,TGTGCCAGCAGCGTAGAAGCCGGGGGTGGAGAGACCCAGTACTTC
16,TRBJ2-3,TRBD2,TRBV6-4,once,CASSEGLALGTDTQYF,TGTGCCAGCAGCGAAGGACTAGCCCTCGGCACAGATACGCAGTATTTT
16,TRBJ2-7,TRBD1,TRBV28,NA,CASSISPGTGRHEQYF,TGTGCCAGCAGCATATCGCCCGGGACAGGGCGACACGAGCAGTACTTC
15,TRBJ2-1,NA,TRBV5-4,NA,CASSLVQDPGNEQFF,TGTGCCAGCAGCTTGGTACAGGACCCGGGCAATGAGCAGTTCTTC
12,TRBJ2-7,NA,TRBV15,NA,CATTKAGYEQYF,TGTGCCACTACTAAAGCGGGCTACGAGCAGTACTTC
13,TRBJ1-1,NA,TRBV21-1,NA,CASSKNSDDEAFF,TGTGCCAGCAGCAAAAACTCGGATGATGAAGCTTTCTTT
16,TRBJ1-5,NA,TRBV6-1,NA,CASSEDLGHGNQPQHF,TGTGCCAGCAGTGAAGACCTGGGGCACGGCAATCAGCCCCAGCATTTT
15,TRBJ2-1,TRBD1,TRBV24-1,NA,CATSVAGTGNNEQFF,TGTGCCACCAGTGTTGCCGGGACAGGGAACAATGAGCAGTTCTTC
12,TRBJ2-5,NA,TRBV6-5,NA,CASRAVQETQYF,TGTGCCAGCAGGGCGGTTCAAGAGACCCAGTACTTC